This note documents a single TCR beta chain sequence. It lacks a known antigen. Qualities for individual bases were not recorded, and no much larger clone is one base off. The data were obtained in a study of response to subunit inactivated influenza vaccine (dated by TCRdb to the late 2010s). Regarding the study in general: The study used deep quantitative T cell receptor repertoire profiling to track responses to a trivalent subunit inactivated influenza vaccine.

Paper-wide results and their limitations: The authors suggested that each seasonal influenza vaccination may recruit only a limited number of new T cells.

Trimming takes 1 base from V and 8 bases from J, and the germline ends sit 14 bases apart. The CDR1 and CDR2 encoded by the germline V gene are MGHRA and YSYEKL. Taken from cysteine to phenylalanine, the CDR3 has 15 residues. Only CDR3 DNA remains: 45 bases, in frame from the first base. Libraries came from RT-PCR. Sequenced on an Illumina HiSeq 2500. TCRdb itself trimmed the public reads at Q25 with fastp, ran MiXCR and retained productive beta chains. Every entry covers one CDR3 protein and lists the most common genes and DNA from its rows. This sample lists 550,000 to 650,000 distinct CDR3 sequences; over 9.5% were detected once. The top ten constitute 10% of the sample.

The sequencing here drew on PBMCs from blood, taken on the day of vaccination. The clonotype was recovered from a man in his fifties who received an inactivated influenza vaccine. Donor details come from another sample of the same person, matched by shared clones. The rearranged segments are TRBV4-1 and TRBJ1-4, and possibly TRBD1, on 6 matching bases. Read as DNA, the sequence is TGCGCCAGCAGCCAAGCGTTTGACAGGAGGGAAAAACTGTTTTTT. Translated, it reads CASSQAFDRREKLFF.